A single sample is the source of the 10 T cell receptor beta chains below, sequenced in a study of OX40 agonist ivuxolimab in advanced cancers. Some clones are missing from TCRdb's copy, which holds only in-frame ones; the method was immunoSEQ multiplex PCR. The sample records 70,000 or so clones, around 88% being singletons. This sample comprised CD4+ or CD8+ T cells sorted from blood, obtained in a trial of the OX40 agonist ivuxolimab. Every receptor here comes from an adult with an advanced solid tumor such as melanoma, head and neck, liver or kidney cancer.

The chain couples TRBV4-3 to TRBJ1-2; TRBD1 matches 9 bases. The germline V gene has CDR1 LGHNA and CDR2 YSLEER. The CDR3 extends over 15 amino acids. With 0 bases clipped from V and 6 bases from J, the junction kept 5 bases outside the gene matches. The CDR3 spells CASSQDRGQGNGYTF. CDR3 nucleotide sequence: TGCGCCAGCAGCCAAGATAGGGGACAGGGAAATGGCTACACCTTC.

A single count supports this clone. The chain is built from TRBV5-1 and TRBJ2-7, with TRBD1 matching over 8 bases. The V and J ends lost 0 bases and 3 bases, in that order; junction bases with no gene match: 5. Germline V gives CDR1 SGHRS, CDR2 YFSETQ. The CDR3 has 15 amino acids. The CDR3 here is CASSLAGTGFYEQYF. The DNA for the CDR3 is TGCGCCAGCAGCTTGGCGGGGACAGGATTCTACGAGCAGTACTTC.

The rearrangement uses TRBV18 and TRBJ2-1; D is ambiguous. V was trimmed by 4 bases and J by 0 bases, leaving 13 bases between them. Germline V gene data show CDR1 as KGHSH and CDR2 as LQKENI. CDR3 size: 16 residues. The CDR3 region has the DNA TGTGCCAGCTCACGTCCAGGCCAGAGCTCCTACAATGAGCAGTTCTTC. It translates to CASSRPGQSSYNEQFF.

The rearrangement links TRBV15 to TRBJ1-5; 10 bases fit TRBD1. This CDR3 spans 15 amino acids. V trimming: 1 base; J trimming: 9 bases; junction bases outside the gene matches: 6. Germline V lookup: CDR1 LNHNV, CDR2 YYDKDF (reference sequence). CDR3 region: CATSRVRTGGGPQHF. CDR3 sequence (DNA): TGTGCCACCAGCAGAGTTCGGACAGGGGGTGGGCCCCAGCATTTT.

The J gene is TRBJ2-1, the V gene TRBV4-3, with 7 bases that match TRBD1. Germline CDR1 reads LGHNA; CDR2 reads YSLEER. This CDR3 has 13 residues. V was pared by 1 base and J by 15 bases, with 9 bases of the junction left unmatched. CDR3 DNA sequence: TGCGCCAGCAGCCAAGCGGTCGACAGGGATCCGTTCTTC. This encodes CASSQAVDRDPFF.

This clone was observed once. The chain recombines TRBV5-1 with TRBJ2-3, with no clear D. CDR1 and CDR2 (germline): SGHRS, YFSETQ. Deletions cut 0 bases from V and 0 bases from J, with 11 bases between. This CDR3 has 16 amino acids. The CDR3 DNA sequence: TGCGCCAGCAGCTTGGGGGTACTCTCAAGCACAGATACGCAGTATTTT. Amino acid sequence: CASSLGVLSSTDTQYF. Full variable domain (missing parts from reference TRBV5-1 and TRBJ2-3): KAGVTQTPRYLIKTRGQQVTLSCSPISGHRSVSWYQQTPGQGLQFLFEYFSETQRNKGNFPGRFSGRQFSNSRSEMNVSTLELGDSALYLCASSLGVLSSTDTQYFGPGTRLTVL.

This chain links TRBV30 with TRBJ1-6; 7 bases are shared with TRBD1. After removal of 7 bases from V and 9 bases from J, the junction contained 12 bases not matched to a gene. The CDR3 is 14 amino acids. Per germline, CDR1 GTSNPN and CDR2 SVGIG (reference sequence). The chain's CDR3 is CAFGRVQGPSPLHF. The CDR3 DNA reads as TGTGCCTTTGGACGGGTACAGGGGCCTTCACCCCTCCACTTT.

The chain has TRBV21-1 and TRBJ1-5; the D call of TRBD1 is as the table states it, not checked on the DNA. TRBV21-1 is labeled a pseudogene. The CDR3 loop spans 17 amino acids. The CDR3: CASSSRDRMLAGEPQHF. The DNA for the CDR3 is TGTGCCAGCAGCTCTCGGGACAGGATGCTCGCTGGGGAGCCCCAGCATTTT.

A single count supports this clone. The rearrangement joins TRBV5-5 to TRBJ2-7, with 11 positions matching TRBD2. Germline V gives CDR1 SGHKS, CDR2 YYEKEE (reference sequence). The CDR3 spans 14 residues. V shed 4 bases, J shed 7 bases, and the junction held 7 bases outside the gene matches. The CDR3 here is CASSPLAGGWEQYF. The CDR3 DNA is TGTGCCAGCAGCCCCCTAGCGGGAGGCTGGGAGCAGTACTTC.

The V and J genes are TRBV7-2 and TRBJ2-5; D is undetermined. Per germline, CDR1 SGHTA and CDR2 FQGNSA. V shed 2 bases and J shed 2 bases, with 6 bases lying between them. CDR3 length: 13 residues. The CDR3 region is CASSLNPQETQYF. The CDR3 region has the DNA TGTGCCAGCAGCTTAAACCCTCAAGAGACCCAGTACTTC.